These T cell receptor beta chains were read from a single sample in a study of shared clonotypes between healthy human individuals. Clones were sequenced by immunoSEQ multiplex PCR, and TCRdb holds only the in-frame ones, with some missing. The repertoire includes a few million clones, just under 95% of them detected once, and more than 1.5% sits in the top ten. The sequenced sample was naive CD8+ T cells from PBMCs. All receptors come from a man younger than 35 in good health. Some clones in this sample may be carry-over from other donors' samples. The CDR3 runs from the conserved cysteine through the conserved F or W. A D gene is named only where the DNA matches it firmly. The size of a clone is reported for some rows only, either as once, few or many, or as a class for expanded clones.

j_gene	d_gene	abundance	v_gene	CDR3aa	CDR3nt
TRBJ2-7	NA	NA	TRBV7-9	CASSLGPRWEQYF	TGTGCCAGCAGCTTAGGCCCGAGGTGGGAGCAGTACTTC
TRBJ2-2	NA	NA	TRBV9	CASSAEITGLANTGELFF	TGTGCCAGCAGCGCCGAAATTACAGGGCTTGCGAACACCGGGGAGCTGTTTTTT
TRBJ2-1	NA	NA	TRBV4-3	CASSHPMGSYNEQFF	TGCGCCAGCAGCCACCCCATGGGCTCCTACAATGAGCAGTTCTTC
TRBJ1-3	TRBD1	NA	TRBV6-1	CASSEAGLFLDRDKNTIYF	TGTGCCAGCAGTGAAGCCGGCCTGTTTCTGGACAGGGATAAGAACACCATATATTTT
TRBJ1-3	NA	NA	TRBV5-1	CASSPTWGRNSGNTIYF	TGCGCCAGCAGCCCCACCTGGGGACGGAACTCTGGAAACACCATATATTTT
TRBJ1-4	NA	NA	TRBV19	CASSTQSVDEKLFF	TGTGCCAGTAGTACACAGTCGGTAGATGAAAAACTGTTTTTT
TRBJ2-7	NA	NA	TRBV5-6	CASSLRVGQGPYSYEQYF	TGTGCCAGCAGCTTGAGGGTGGGGCAGGGACCCTACTCCTACGAGCAGTACTTC
TRBJ1-1	NA	NA	TRBV19	CASSIGVGITEAFF	TGTGCCAGTAGTATCGGGGTCGGAATCACTGAAGCTTTCTTT
TRBJ2-5	NA	NA	TRBV11-3	CASSFGAGSQETQYF	TGTGCCAGCAGCTTTGGGGCAGGGAGCCAAGAGACCCAGTACTTC
TRBJ2-5	TRBD1	NA	TRBV7-9	CASSGRQGQETQYF	TGTGCCAGCAGCGGAAGACAGGGGCAAGAGACCCAGTACTTC
TRBJ2-5	TRBD2	NA	TRBV27	CASSPGGVVQYF	TGTGCCAGCAGCCCCGGGGGGGTTGTCCAGTACTTC
TRBJ2-3	NA	NA	TRBV7-9	CASSLYREAYTDTQYF	TGTGCCAGCAGCTTGTACAGGGAGGCCTACACAGATACGCAGTATTTT
TRBJ1-2	NA	NA	TRBV28	CASSLSGTNYGYTF	TGTGCCAGCAGTTTATCAGGAACCAACTATGGCTACACCTTC
TRBJ2-4	NA	once	TRBV4-2	CASSQGLWEAKDIQYF	TGTGCCAGCAGCCAAGGGCTCTGGGAAGCCAAAGACATTCAGTACTTC
TRBJ2-7	NA	NA	TRBV28	CASIKTGGHMRDRGEQYF	TGTGCCAGCATCAAGACCGGGGGCCATATGAGGGACCGCGGGGAGCAGTACTTC
TRBJ2-1	TRBD2	NA	TRBV27	CASTSLVLAGGSEQFF	TGTGCCAGCACCTCCCTGGTACTAGCGGGAGGGAGTGAGCAGTTCTTC
TRBJ1-4	NA	NA	TRBV2	CASSERAGPNEKLFF	TGTGCCAGCAGTGAAAGGGCAGGGCCTAATGAAAAACTGTTTTTT
TRBJ2-7	TRBD2	once	TRBV28	CASSPERGSPAGPNEQYF	TGTGCCAGCAGTCCCGAGCGCGGGAGCCCCGCGGGCCCCAACGAGCAGTACTTC
TRBJ2-7	NA	NA	TRBV7-2	CASSLPSTYEQYF	TGTGCCAGCAGCTTACCTAGCACCTACGAGCAGTACTTC
TRBJ2-3	NA	NA	TRBV9	CASSPTSGDTQYF	TGTGCCAGCAGCCCTACCTCAGGGGATACGCAGTATTTT
TRBJ2-3	NA	NA	TRBV7-9	CASSLRTVPDTQYF	TGTGCCAGCAGCTTACGGACAGTCCCAGATACGCAGTATTTT
TRBJ2-7	NA	NA	TRBV29-1	CSVEARGRYEQYF	TGCAGCGTTGAAGCTCGCGGTCGCTACGAGCAGTACTTC
TRBJ1-5	NA	NA	TRBV7-2	CASSRVSNQPQHF	TGTGCCAGCAGCAGGGTAAGCAATCAGCCCCAGCATTTT
TRBJ2-7	NA	NA	TRBV28	CASSSKPDGTEQYF	TGTGCCAGCAGTTCAAAACCGGACGGTACCGAGCAGTACTTC
TRBJ1-1	NA	NA	TRBV27	CASSPRRVVNTEAFF	TGTGCCAGCAGTCCTCGGAGGGTGGTGAACACTGAAGCTTTCTTT
TRBJ1-5	NA	NA	TRBV4-1	CASSQLQGNQPQHF	TGCGCCAGCAGCCAACTACAGGGTAATCAGCCCCAGCATTTT
TRBJ2-1	NA	NA	TRBV14	CASSQVGAGDSYNEQFF	TGTGCCAGCAGCCAAGTGGGGGCGGGAGACTCCTACAATGAGCAGTTCTTC
TRBJ2-7	TRBD1	NA	TRBV27	CASSLSRGYEQYF	TGTGCCAGCAGTTTAAGCAGGGGGTACGAGCAGTACTTC
TRBJ2-1	TRBD2	NA	TRBV11-2	CASSLSLAGRTLEQFF	TGTGCCAGCAGCTTATCCCTAGCGGGACGTACCCTTGAGCAGTTCTTC
TRBJ1-1	NA	NA	TRBV7-9	CASSLYLGEAFF	TGTGCCAGCAGCTTATATCTGGGTGAAGCTTTCTTT
TRBJ2-1	TRBD2	once	TRBV4-1	CASSQTSGSSGEQFF	TGCGCCAGCAGCCAGACTAGCGGGAGTTCGGGTGAGCAGTTCTTC
TRBJ1-2	TRBD1	NA	TRBV29-1	CSVAGQGNYGYTF	TGCAGCGTAGCGGGACAGGGTAACTATGGCTACACCTTC